By frequency in the sample, the clone carrying this T cell receptor (beta chain) is medium-sized. The sample comes from a study of spatial heterogeneity in lung cancer. The V end lost 5 bases, the J end lost 1 base, and 11 bases lay between the germline ends. Germline V CDR1 and CDR2: SGHAT, FQDESV (reference sequence). This CDR3 comprises 15 residues. As for time point: sample taken at primary tumor resection. Whole RNA obtained from tumor, nontumor lung or frozen PBMC underwent sequencing without sorting. One entry per CDR3 protein results from TCRdb running MiXCR on the 5' RACE reads. The sample holds fewer than 2,500 distinct CDR3 sequences; around 11% are singletons and the top ten take around 25%.

This material consisted of normal lung tissue next to the tumor, taken at surgery. The chain has TRBV11-1 and TRBJ2-2; D is unresolved. This sequence was found in a male donor with early-stage non-small cell lung cancer. CDR3 residues: CASSHLQKNTGELFF. CDR3 nucleotides: TGTGCCAGCAGCCACCTTCAAAAGAACACCGGGGAGCTGTTTTTT.